Below are 17 T cell receptor beta chains sequenced from a single sample in a study of CD8+ T cells in alopecia areata. Isolated RNA was reverse transcribed into cDNA used as the sequencing template. TCRdb's copy holds only in-frame clones and misses some; the assay was immunoSEQ multiplex PCR. This sample has about 190,000 clones, with 60% found just once. Treatment denoted: oral pan-JAK inhibitor, 5-10 mg twice daily. The sample consisted of CD4+ T cells sorted from blood, taken at week 24, from a patient treated with tofacitinib. The receptors here all came from a human donor with alopecia areata.

This sequence joins TRBV30 and TRBJ1-2; 9 nucleotides line up with TRBD1. With 7 bases clipped from V and 6 bases from J, the junction kept 9 bases outside the gene matches. The length of the CDR3 is 13 residues. Germline V CDR1 and CDR2: GTSNPN, SVGIG (reference sequence). This CDR3 reads CASSHGTGNGYTF. The CDR3, as DNA: TGTGCCTCATCCCACGGGACAGGGAATGGCTACACCTTC.

The chain couples TRBV14 to TRBJ1-6, with 7 bases matching TRBD1. Germline CDR1 reads SGHDN; CDR2 reads FVKESK. The junction had 6 bases not matched to a gene; V was cut back by 4 bases and J by 0 bases. This CDR3 region has 17 residues. CDR3 in amino acids: CASSPRDSSSYNSPLHF. In DNA form, the CDR3 reads TGTGCCAGCAGCCCGCGGGACAGCAGCTCCTATAATTCACCCCTCCACTTT.

In this sample, this clone turned up a few times. The chain joins TRBV2 to TRBJ2-2, with TRBD1 matching 8 bases. Germline loops: CDR1 SNHLY, CDR2 FYNNEI. The CDR3 is 13 residues long. The trim removed 7 bases at V and 4 bases at J, leaving 2 bases unmatched. The CDR3 region is CASIDRGTGELFF. CDR3 sequence (DNA): TGTGCCAGCATAGACAGGGGCACCGGGGAGCTGTTTTTT.

The rearrangement links TRBV5-1 to TRBJ1-2, with a possible D match to TRBD1 (5 bases). This CDR3 has 15 residues. The V gene lost 0 bases and the J gene lost 1 base, with 10 bases spanning the gap. CDR1 SGHRS and CDR2 YFSETQ come from the germline V gene. CDR3 DNA: TGCGCCAGCAGCTTGGGGTCGGGACTTAACTATGGCTACACCTTC. Residues: CASSLGSGLNYGYTF.

The chain has TRBV15 and TRBJ2-7; D not certain. Germline V gene lookup returns CDR1 LNHNV and CDR2 YYDKDF (reference sequence). The CDR3 has 14 residues. The germline V and J ends were trimmed by 0 bases and 1 base, with 7 bases remaining between them. DNA for the CDR3: TGTGCCACCAGCAGAGATTCCGGGTCCTACGAGCAGTACTTC. It specifies CATSRDSGSYEQYF.

This chain connects TRBV15 to TRBJ2-1, with 9 bases matching TRBD2. From germline, CDR1 is LNHNV and CDR2 YYDKDF (reference sequence). There are 16 residues in the CDR3. Trimming took 1 base from V and 7 from J; bases not matched to a gene: 8. CDR3 in amino acids: CATSRGVTSGENEQFF. DNA of the CDR3: TGTGCCACCAGCAGAGGTGTGACTAGCGGAGAGAATGAGCAGTTCTTC.

In its sample, this clone was seen a few times. An end of the junction does not agree with germline; a read error may underlie this. The gene calls are TRBV18 and TRBJ1-1, with a possible D match to TRBD1 (5 bases). The CDR3 has 17 amino acids. The germline V gene encodes CDR1 KGHSH and CDR2 LQKENI. The CDR3 reads CASSREVGVRMNTEAFF. The CDR3 DNA sequence: TGTGCTAGCTCACGCGAGGTGGGGGTCCGAATGAACACTGAAGCTTTCTTT.

V is TRBV29-1 and J is TRBJ2-3; D may match TRBD1 or TRBD2 (6 bases each). The germline CDR1 and CDR2 sequences are SQVTM and ANQGSEA. Between the trimmed V and J ends, which lost 3 bases and 4 bases, there was a span of 23 bases. The CDR3 loop spans 17 amino acids. In DNA form, the CDR3 reads TGCAGCGTTGATGCCCATGGTTCGGGGGCCGGTCCAGATACGCAGTATTTT. It specifies CSVDAHGSGAGPDTQYF.

CDR3 DNA: TGTGCCAGCACCGGAGGACCGGGCTACAAAACGGGTGGCTACACCTTC. It is translated as CASTGGPGYKTGGYTF. The J gene is TRBJ1-2, the V gene TRBV27; D remains unclear. Germline V gene data show CDR1 as MNHEY and CDR2 as SMNVEV (reference sequence). The V gene lost 7 bases and the J gene lost 7 bases, with 25 bases spanning the gap. This CDR3 has 16 amino acids.

V and J are TRBV11-2 and TRBJ2-1, with TRBD2 identical over 13 bases. The CDR3 runs 15 residues. In germline, CDR1 is SGHAT, CDR2 FQNNGV. V dropped 5 bases and J dropped 4; count of bases not matched to a gene: 2. In DNA form, the CDR3 reads TGTGCCAGCAGCCAGACTAGCGGGGGGTACAATGAGCAGTTCTTC. This encodes CASSQTSGGYNEQFF. Variable domain in full (rest from reference TRBV11-2 and TRBJ2-1): EAGVAQSPRYKIIEKRQSVAFWCNPISGHATLYWYQQILGQGPKLLIQFQNNGVVDDSQLPKDRFSAERLKGVDSTLKIQPAKLEDSAVYLCASSQTSGGYNEQFFGPGTRLTVL.

This clone was counted between two and nine times. The chain has TRBV4-3 and TRBJ1-1, with unresolved D. The CDR3 runs 14 residues. CDR1 is LGHNA, CDR2 YSLEER, per germline. V was pared by 2 bases and J by 1 base, with 8 bases between. The CDR3 reads CASSQNARNTEAFF. CDR3 coding DNA: TGCGCCAGCAGCCAAAACGCACGGAACACTGAAGCTTTCTTT.

This clone has more than one count but fewer than ten. V and J are TRBV5-1 and TRBJ2-1; 7 bases match TRBD1. The CDR3 has 16 amino acids. The V gene end was trimmed by 2 bases and the J gene end by 7 bases; junction bases not matched to a gene: 12. Germline values: CDR1 SGHRS, CDR2 YFSETQ. The CDR3 here is CASSLHTKAQGNEQFF. The CDR3 DNA follows: TGCGCCAGCAGCTTACACACTAAGGCACAGGGGAATGAGCAGTTCTTC.

This clone was recorded only once. The J gene is TRBJ1-5, the V gene TRBV2; D uncertain. The V and J ends lost 9 bases and 3 bases respectively, with 12 bases between them. This CDR3 spans 13 amino acids. Germline CDR1 is SNHLY and CDR2 is FYNNEI. CDR3 in DNA: TGTGCCAGTAACCGGGTCGTCAATCAGCCCCAGCATTTT. Protein sequence: CASNRVVNQPQHF.

As for this clone: One end of the junction does not line up with germline, which may come from a read error. The chain recombines TRBV30 with TRBJ2-3; tentatively, D is TRBD1 or TRBD2 (6 bases each). Looked up from germline, CDR1 is GTSNPN and CDR2 is SVGIG (reference sequence). This CDR3 has 12 amino acids. CDR3 coding DNA: TGTGCCTGGAGCGGGGGCACCGATACGCAGTATTTT. Its protein product is CAWSGGTDTQYF.

V usage is TRBV2 and J usage is TRBJ2-1; 7 positions agree with TRBD2. The V gene's germline CDR1 is SNHLY and CDR2 FYNNEI. Trimming cost V 7 bases and J 7 bases; bases outside gene matches: 7. The CDR3 consists of 13 residues. The CDR3 region is CASTLLALNEQFF. As DNA, the CDR3 is TGTGCCAGCACCCTACTAGCGTTGAATGAGCAGTTCTTC. Full variable domain (outside the CDR3, taken from reference TRBV2 and TRBJ2-1): EPEVTQTPSHQVTQMGQEVILRCVPISNHLYFYWYRQILGQKVEFLVSFYNNEISEKSEIFDDQFSVERPDGSNFTLKIRSTKLEDSAMYFCASTLLALNEQFFGPGTRLTVL.

In DNA, the CDR3 is TGTGCCAGCAGCTACGGAGGGGGCGTATACGAGCAGTACTTC. Translation gives CASSYGGGVYEQYF. The rearrangement joins TRBV5-6 to TRBJ2-7, with D tentatively TRBD1 (7 bases). CDR1 and CDR2 (germline): SGHDT, YYEEEE. The CDR3 totals 14 residues. V was clipped by 3 bases and J by 4 bases, with 14 bases between them.

The gene calls are TRBV6-6 and TRBJ1-2; possible D gene TRBD1, 5 bases. V shed 6 bases and J shed 4 bases, with 15 bases lying between them. CDR3 length: 14 residues. Germline V lookup: CDR1 MNHNY, CDR2 SVGAGI (reference sequence). The CDR3 bases are TGTGCCAGCAGCCACCATGACAGAGCCTATGGCTACACCTTC. This translates into CASSHHDRAYGYTF.